This TCR beta chain was captured by sequencing in a study of CD8 T cells in ankylosing spondylitis. Study findings and constraints: Disease-linked clones had a CD8+ phenotype and relatively low frequency in peripheral blood. Reportedly, matched ankylosing spondylitis synovial fluid was significantly enriched for disease-linked clones. Earlier work had already found some motif variants in reactive arthritis synovial fluid and blood. Characteristic of ankylosing spondylitis blood, it appeared, was a TCR beta motif comprising several highly homologous variants.

This clonotype appeared many times. Its specificity is not known. This CDR3 is built from 14 residues. Trimming took off 2 bases at V and 3 bases at J, with 10 bases between the two ends. Germline V gene data show CDR1 as SNHLY and CDR2 as FYNNEI. Quantitative 5'-RACE with molecular barcodes was used to make the TCR beta libraries. From the 5' RACE reads, TCRdb called clonotypes with MiXCR, one entry per CDR3 protein. The sample shows some 330,000 distinct CDR3 sequences, 8% of them seen only once. The clonotype was recovered from a male donor with ankylosing spondylitis. The sequenced sample was blood, either unsorted or a sorted T cell fraction (not recorded which). V and J are TRBV2 and TRBJ2-5, with a weak D call TRBD1 (5 bases). This chain's CDR3 is CASSEIRQKETQYF. The CDR3 DNA reads as TGTGCCAGCAGTGAAATCCGACAGAAAGAGACCCAGTACTTC.